This entry lists 9 T cell receptor beta chains sequenced from one sample in a study of blood T cell repertoires in COVID-19. Repertoires were generated with immunoSEQ multiplex PCR, while TCRdb's copy carries only in-frame clones and drops some. The data contain almost 85,000 clones, about 89% of them singletons. Material for sequencing was PBMCs or T cells enriched from blood (not recorded which). The source of these receptors is a woman aged 45-60 years with acute COVID-19.

The gene calls are TRBV18 and TRBJ1-2; 9 bases are shared with TRBD1. The CDR3 sequence is 12 residues long. Per the germline V gene, CDR1 is KGHSH and CDR2 is LQKENI. The V gene end was trimmed by 11 bases and the J gene end by 4 bases; junction bases not matched to a gene: 5. The CDR3 DNA reads TGTGCCGGCGGACAGGGGCTCTATGGCTACACCTTC. It translates to CAGGQGLYGYTF.

The chain recombines TRBV6-4 with TRBJ1-6, with 9 bases identical to TRBD1. Trimming cost V 5 bases and J 9 bases; bases outside gene matches: 2. The CDR3 covers 13 residues. The germline V gene has CDR1 MRHNA and CDR2 SNTAGT. The CDR3 coding sequence is TGTGCCAGCAGTACGGACAGGGGTTCACCCCTCCACTTT. Encoded protein: CASSTDRGSPLHF.

Only a few counts were recorded for this clone. The chain links TRBV6-5 to TRBJ1-1; D not resolved. Germline assignment: CDR1 MNHEY and CDR2 SVGAGI. Trimming shortened V by 2 bases and J by 0 bases, and 4 bases separated the two germline ends. The CDR3 has 13 residues. This chain's CDR3 is CASSYVMNTEAFF. As DNA, the CDR3 is TGTGCCAGCAGTTACGTCATGAACACTGAAGCTTTCTTT.

The rearrangement links TRBV10-3 to TRBJ1-1, with TRBD1 matching over 7 bases. CDR3 length: 17 amino acids. In germline, CDR1 is ENHRY, CDR2 SYGVKD. V shed 0 bases, J shed 0 bases, and the junction held 7 bases outside the gene matches. The chain's CDR3 is CAISESRTGAMNTEAFF. Written as DNA, the CDR3 is TGTGCCATCAGTGAGTCTCGGACAGGAGCCATGAACACTGAAGCTTTCTTT.

The chain couples TRBV3-1 (or the pseudogene TRBV3-2) to TRBJ2-1, with 10 bases matching TRBD2. In germline, CDR1 is LGHDT, CDR2 YNNKEL (reference sequence). The CDR3 covers 17 residues. J gave up 9 bases and V 0 bases, and 11 bases lay outside the gene matches. The CDR3 bases are TGTGCCAGCAGCCAAGATTCCCTAGCGGGAGCCGACGGTGAGCAGTTCTTC. Its translation: CASSQDSLAGADGEQFF.

The J gene is TRBJ2-2, the V gene TRBV2, with D unresolved. Germline CDR1 and CDR2: SNHLY and FYNNEI. The CDR3 sequence is 13 residues long. V lost 6 bases to trimming and J lost 8 bases, with 13 bases between them. The CDR3 spells CASSSFHGGELFF. Here the CDR3 DNA reads TGTGCCAGCAGCTCCTTCCACGGGGGGGAGCTGTTTTTT.

This chain connects TRBV10-2 to TRBJ2-5; 16 bases are a match to TRBD2. V gave up 3 bases and J gave up 4 bases; unmatched junction bases: 2. Germline V gene data show CDR1 as WSHSY and CDR2 as SAAADI. CDR3 size: 16 residues. CDR3 region: CASSDGTSGRAETQYF. CDR3 nucleotide sequence: TGCGCCAGCAGTGACGGGACTAGCGGGAGGGCAGAGACCCAGTACTTC.

This clone showed up just a few times. The V and J genes are TRBV30 and TRBJ1-2; the D gene is possibly TRBD1 (5 bases). Germline V gene sequence: CDR1 GTSNPN, CDR2 SVGIG (reference sequence). The CDR3 contains 14 residues. Trimming pared 0 bases from V and 5 bases from J, leaving 13 bases between. DNA for the CDR3: TGTGCCTGGAGTGTACCAGGGATCGAATATGGCTACACCTTC. This sequence encodes CAWSVPGIEYGYTF.

The gene calls are TRBV3-1 (or the pseudogene TRBV3-2) and TRBJ1-3; tentatively, D is TRBD1 (5 bases). The ends were cut back, 4 bases at V and 2 bases at J, with 12 bases in the middle. The CDR3 contains 15 residues. Germline assignment: CDR1 LGHDT and CDR2 YNNKEL (reference sequence). The CDR3 nucleotides are TGTGCCAGCAGCCTGCAGGGTCACCCTGGAAACACCATATATTTT. This translates into CASSLQGHPGNTIYF.